The rows below give T cell receptor beta chains drawn from one sample of a study of shared clonotypes between healthy human individuals. Generated by immunoSEQ multiplex PCR, the TCRdb table keeps only in-frame clones and is missing some. The repertoire includes some 1.4 million clones, roughly 96% of them detected once, and roughly 1.2% sits in the top ten. Source material: naive CD4+ T cells sorted from blood. The receptors were sampled from a man aged 30 to 45 in good health. Each CDR3 is given with its conserved first and last residue. Each record gives: clone size, J gene, V gene, D gene, CDR3 protein, CDR3 DNA. A D gene is named only where the DNA matches it firmly. Size is stated for part of the rows, as once, few or many counts, or as a class when the clone is expanded.

-	TRBJ1-4	TRBV5-1	-	CASSLDAGTDEKLFF	TGCGCCAGCAGCTTGGATGCGGGGACGGATGAAAAACTGTTTTTT
-	TRBJ2-3	TRBV2	-	CASSDGWAITDTQYF	TGTGCCAGCAGTGATGGGTGGGCGATCACAGATACGCAGTATTTT
-	TRBJ1-3	TRBV9	-	CASSARDFSGNTIYF	TGTGCCAGCAGCGCCCGGGACTTTTCTGGAAACACCATATATTTT
-	TRBJ1-1	TRBV7-9	TRBD1	CASSLGQGVITEAFF	TGTGCCAGCAGCTTAGGACAGGGGGTGATCACTGAAGCTTTCTTT
-	TRBJ2-3	TRBV2	TRBD2	CASSVTSTSDTQYF	TGTGCCAGCAGTGTGACTAGCACCTCAGATACGCAGTATTTT
-	TRBJ2-1	TRBV6-4	-	CASSDSDTELSYNEQFF	TGTGCCAGCAGTGACTCCGACACGGAACTCTCCTACAATGAGCAGTTCTTC
-	TRBJ2-2	TRBV18	TRBD2	CASSPISGSITGELFF	TGTGCCAGCTCACCAATAAGCGGGAGTATAACCGGGGAGCTGTTTTTT
-	TRBJ1-5	TRBV6-6	-	CASSYPQVSNQPQHF	TGTGCCAGCAGTTACCCGCAGGTTAGCAATCAGCCCCAGCATTTT
-	TRBJ2-7	TRBV6-5	-	CASSPTTVPYEQYF	TGTGCCAGCAGCCCCACAACAGTTCCCTACGAGCAGTACTTC
-	TRBJ2-2	TRBV18	-	CASSLYNTDGELFF	TGTGCCAGCTCACTTTACAACACTGACGGGGAGCTGTTTTTT
-	TRBJ2-1	TRBV7-2	-	CASSLAYLNEQFF	TGTGCCAGCAGCTTGGCTTATCTCAATGAGCAGTTCTTC
-	TRBJ2-6	TRBV28	-	CASSEPSGANVLTF	TGTGCCAGCAGCGAGCCGTCTGGGGCCAACGTCCTGACTTTC
-	TRBJ2-3	TRBV10-3	-	CAISAEQGRTDTQYF	TGTGCCATCAGTGCCGAACAAGGGAGGACAGATACGCAGTATTTT
-	TRBJ2-7	TRBV11-2	TRBD1	CASSLEGTGESYEQYF	TGTGCCAGCAGCTTAGAAGGGACAGGGGAAAGCTACGAGCAGTACTTC
-	TRBJ2-7	TRBV28	TRBD1	CASSRTTGGHDEQYF	TGTGCCAGCAGCCGCACGACAGGGGGTCACGACGAGCAGTACTTC
-	TRBJ2-5	TRBV28	TRBD2	CASGRGQETQYF	TGTGCCAGCGGGCGGGGGCAAGAGACCCAGTACTTC
few	TRBJ1-2	TRBV27	TRBD1	CASSRKGQGYGYTF	TGTGCCAGCAGTCGCAAGGGACAGGGTTATGGCTACACCTTC
-	TRBJ2-2	TRBV5-1	-	CASAQRNTGELFF	TGCGCCAGCGCGCAGAGGAACACCGGGGAGCTGTTTTTT
-	TRBJ1-2	TRBV28	-	CASSSGGATSGGYTF	TGTGCCAGCAGTTCGGGGGGCGCAACCTCGGGTGGCTACACCTTC
-	TRBJ2-5	TRBV6-6	-	CASRTSGQETQYF	TGTGCCAGCAGAACCAGCGGACAAGAGACCCAGTACTTC
-	TRBJ2-7	TRBV18	TRBD2	CASSTREGSYEQYF	TGTGCCAGCTCGACCAGGGAGGGCTCCTACGAGCAGTACTTC
-	TRBJ1-1	TRBV18	-	CASSPTISRGSGSEAFF	TGTGCCAGCTCACCTACAATTTCTCGGGGAAGCGGGTCTGAAGCTTTCTTT
-	TRBJ2-7	TRBV9	-	CASSVELDPLLYEQYF	TGTGCCAGCAGCGTAGAGTTGGATCCTCTATTATACGAGCAGTACTTC